This TCR beta chain was sequenced during a study of blood T cell repertoires in COVID-19. Study as a whole: Acute and convalescent COVID-19 samples came from the United States, Italy and Spain. Sample material is recorded as cDNA or gDNA derived from T cells, B-cell-depleted T cells, or PBMCs.

Sequencing was performed with immunoSEQ multiplex PCR; in TCRdb, only in-frame clones are kept and a portion is missing. The sample records around 64,000 clones, around 86% being singletons. This CDR3 spans 17 amino acids. Germline assignment: CDR1 SGHTA and CDR2 FQGNSA. J was trimmed by 0 bases and V by 3 bases; bases with no gene match: 6. The sample comprised peripheral blood. This clonotype originated in a man in his fifties or sixties with active COVID-19. The chain has TRBV7-2 and TRBJ2-3, with TRBD2 identical over 10 bases. The CDR3 sequence: CASSLDSGGISTDTQYF. The CDR3 DNA is TGTGCCAGCAGCTTGGATAGCGGGGGGATTAGCACAGATACGCAGTATTTT.